This TCR beta chain derives from a study of T cells in Graves' hyperthyroidism and ophthalmopathy. The germline gives CDR1 SGHAT, CDR2 FQNNGV. Trimming left V 5 bases short and J 4 bases short, with 14 bases between. This CDR3 region has 14 residues. Amplification of TCR beta CDR3 regions was performed using RNA transcripts as template. HTBI primers were employed in a first-round RT-PCR of the TCR CDR3. TCRdb passed the multiplex PCR reads through MiXCR, listing each CDR3 protein once. This sample yields nearly 600,000 distinct CDR3 sequences, of which roughly 13% are seen a single time; 5.8% belongs to the top ten. This clonotype was counted ten times or more.

Sequenced sample: blood. The source is a woman in her thirties with Graves' hyperthyroidism that later progressed to Graves' ophthalmopathy. This chain uses TRBV11-2 with TRBJ1-2; tentatively, D is TRBD1 (5 bases). Here the CDR3 DNA reads TGTGCCAGCAGCGAAGGGGCAGGCACCTATGGCTACACCTTC. Protein product: CASSEGAGTYGYTF.